A single sample is the source of the 3 T cell receptor beta chains below, sequenced in a study of blood T cell repertoires in COVID-19. The repertoire was sequenced with immunoSEQ multiplex PCR; TCRdb's copy has only in-frame clones and lacks some. The table has about 320,000 clones, roughly nine tenths seen once. The sequenced sample was PBMCs or T cells enriched from blood (not recorded which). These receptors all stem from a man aged 55 to 70 who had recovered from COVID-19.

This sequence joins TRBV6-5 and TRBJ2-7; 10 bases are a match to TRBD1. V was clipped by 7 bases and J by 3 bases; unmatched bases: 9. The CDR3 extends over 15 amino acids. Per the germline V gene, CDR1 is MNHEY and CDR2 is SVGAGI. Here the CDR3 DNA reads TGTGCCAGCACTAAGGACAGGGGGACATTCTACGAGCAGTACTTC. Amino acid sequence: CASTKDRGTFYEQYF.

V and J are TRBV18 and TRBJ2-3; TRBD1 matches at 9 bases. The V and J ends lost 1 base and 0 bases, in that order; junction bases with no gene match: 14. The length of the CDR3 is 20 residues. Germline assignment: CDR1 KGHSH and CDR2 LQKENI. Written as DNA, the CDR3 is TGTGCCAGCTCACCACTTGTTTGGACAGGGGCCAGGACTAGCACAGATACGCAGTATTTT. Translating it yields CASSPLVWTGARTSTDTQYF.

V usage is TRBV4-3 and J usage is TRBJ1-1, with a tentative D call TRBD1 (6 bases). Germline lookup yields CDR1 LGHNA and CDR2 YSLEER. The V end was cut by 1 base, the J end by 1 base, with 22 bases between. This CDR3 region has 19 residues. This CDR3 reads CASSQVGLWQGPGNTEAFF. The DNA of the CDR3 is TGCGCCAGCAGCCAAGTGGGGTTGTGGCAGGGGCCCGGGAACACTGAAGCTTTCTTT.